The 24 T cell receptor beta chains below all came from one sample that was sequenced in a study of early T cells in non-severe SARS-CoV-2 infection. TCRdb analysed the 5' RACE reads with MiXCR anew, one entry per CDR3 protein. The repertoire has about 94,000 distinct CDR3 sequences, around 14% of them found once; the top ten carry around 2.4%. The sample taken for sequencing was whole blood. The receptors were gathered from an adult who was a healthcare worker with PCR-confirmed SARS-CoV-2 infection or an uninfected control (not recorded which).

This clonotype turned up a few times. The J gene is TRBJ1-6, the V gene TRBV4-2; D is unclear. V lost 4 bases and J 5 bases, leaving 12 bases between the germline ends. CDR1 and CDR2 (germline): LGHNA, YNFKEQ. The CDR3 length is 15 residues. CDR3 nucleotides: TGTGCCAGCAGCCCCCAGCGGGGTGATAATTCACCCCTCCACTTT. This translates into CASSPQRGDNSPLHF.

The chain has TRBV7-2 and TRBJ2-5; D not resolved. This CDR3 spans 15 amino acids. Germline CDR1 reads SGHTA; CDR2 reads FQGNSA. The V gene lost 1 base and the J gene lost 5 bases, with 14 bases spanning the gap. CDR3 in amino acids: CASSLDYGRTETQYF. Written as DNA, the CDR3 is TGTGCCAGCAGCTTAGATTATGGCAGAACGGAGACCCAGTACTTC.

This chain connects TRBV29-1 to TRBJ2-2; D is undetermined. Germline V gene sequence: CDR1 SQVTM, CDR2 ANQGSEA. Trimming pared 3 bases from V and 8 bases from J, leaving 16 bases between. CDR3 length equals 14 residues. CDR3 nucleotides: TGCAGCGTTGATATCTCCGGAGCCGGGGGGGAGCTGTTTTTT. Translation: CSVDISGAGGELFF.

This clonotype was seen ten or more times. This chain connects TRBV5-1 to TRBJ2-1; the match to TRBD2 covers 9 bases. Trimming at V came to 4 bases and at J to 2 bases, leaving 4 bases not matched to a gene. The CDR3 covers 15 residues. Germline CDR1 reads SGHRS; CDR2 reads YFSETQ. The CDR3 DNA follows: TGCGCCAGCAGCGCAAGCGGGGGGACCTACAATGAGCAGTTCTTC. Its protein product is CASSASGGTYNEQFF. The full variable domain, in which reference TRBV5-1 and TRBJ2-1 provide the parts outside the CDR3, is KAGVTQTPRYLIKTRGQQVTLSCSPISGHRSVSWYQQTPGQGLQFLFEYFSETQRNKGNFPGRFSGRQFSNSRSEMNVSTLELGDSALYLCASSASGGTYNEQFFGPGTRLTVL.

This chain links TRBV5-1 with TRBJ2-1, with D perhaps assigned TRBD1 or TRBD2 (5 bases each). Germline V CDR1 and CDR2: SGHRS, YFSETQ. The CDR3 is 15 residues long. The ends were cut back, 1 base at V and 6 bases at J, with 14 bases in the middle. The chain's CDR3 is CASSLLGDLPNEQFF. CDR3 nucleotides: TGCGCCAGCAGCTTGTTAGGGGACCTCCCCAATGAGCAGTTCTTC.

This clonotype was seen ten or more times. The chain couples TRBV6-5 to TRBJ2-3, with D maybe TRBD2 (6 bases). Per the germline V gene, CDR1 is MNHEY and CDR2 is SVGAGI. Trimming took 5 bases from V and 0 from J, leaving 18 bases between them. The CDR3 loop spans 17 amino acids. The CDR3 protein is CASSPRGVGGSTDTQYF. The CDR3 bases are TGTGCCAGCAGTCCTCGAGGGGTAGGAGGGAGCACAGATACGCAGTATTTT.

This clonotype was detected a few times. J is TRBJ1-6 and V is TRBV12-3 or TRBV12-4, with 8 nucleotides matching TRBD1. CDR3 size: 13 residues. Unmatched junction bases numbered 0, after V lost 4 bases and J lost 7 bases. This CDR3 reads CASSWTGNSPLHF. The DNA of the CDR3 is TGTGCCAGCAGTTGGACAGGGAATTCACCCCTCCACTTT.

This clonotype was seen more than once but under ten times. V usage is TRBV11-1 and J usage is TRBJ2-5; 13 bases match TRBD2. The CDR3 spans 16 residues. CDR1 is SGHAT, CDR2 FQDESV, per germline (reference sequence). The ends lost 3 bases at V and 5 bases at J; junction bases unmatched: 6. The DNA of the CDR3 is TGTGCCAGCAGCTTTGGACTAGCGGGGGTCGGGGAGACCCAGTACTTC. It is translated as CASSFGLAGVGETQYF.

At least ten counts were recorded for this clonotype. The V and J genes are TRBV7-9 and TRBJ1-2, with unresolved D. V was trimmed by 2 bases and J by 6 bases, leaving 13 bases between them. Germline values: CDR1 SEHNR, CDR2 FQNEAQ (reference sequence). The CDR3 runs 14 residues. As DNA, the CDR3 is TGTGCCAGCAGCTTAAGAGTCCTGGAGGATGGCTACACCTTC. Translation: CASSLRVLEDGYTF.

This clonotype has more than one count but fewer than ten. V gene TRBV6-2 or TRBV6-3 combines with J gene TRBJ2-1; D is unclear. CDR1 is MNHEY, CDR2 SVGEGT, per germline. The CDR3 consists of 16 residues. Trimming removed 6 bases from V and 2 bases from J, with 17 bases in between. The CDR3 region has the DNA TGTGCCAGCAGCGAACTACCCCGAGGCCCCTACAATGAGCAGTTCTTC. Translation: CASSELPRGPYNEQFF.

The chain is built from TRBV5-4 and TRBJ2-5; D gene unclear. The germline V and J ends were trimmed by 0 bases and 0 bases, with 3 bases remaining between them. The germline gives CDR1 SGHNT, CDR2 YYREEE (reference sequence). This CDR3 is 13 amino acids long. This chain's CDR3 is CASSLDNQETQYF. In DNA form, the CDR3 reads TGTGCCAGCAGCTTGGACAACCAAGAGACCCAGTACTTC.

This CDR3 is CASSLEVGYEQYF. DNA of the CDR3: TGCGCCAGCAGCTTGGAGGTGGGCTACGAGCAGTACTTC. The genes are TRBV5-1 and TRBJ2-7, with D unresolved. Germline V lookup: CDR1 SGHRS, CDR2 YFSETQ. The V gene lost 0 bases and the J gene lost 3 bases, with 7 bases spanning the gap. The CDR3 extends over 13 amino acids.

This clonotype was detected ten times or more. CDR3 region: CSAKTGTFYGYTF. CDR3 DNA sequence: TGCAGCGCTAAGACCGGGACTTTCTATGGCTACACCTTC. The chain joins TRBV29-1 to TRBJ1-2, with D perhaps TRBD1 (5 bases). Trimming removed 7 bases from V and 4 bases from J, with 16 bases in between. Germline assignment: CDR1 SQVTM and CDR2 ANQGSEA. This CDR3 comprises 13 residues.

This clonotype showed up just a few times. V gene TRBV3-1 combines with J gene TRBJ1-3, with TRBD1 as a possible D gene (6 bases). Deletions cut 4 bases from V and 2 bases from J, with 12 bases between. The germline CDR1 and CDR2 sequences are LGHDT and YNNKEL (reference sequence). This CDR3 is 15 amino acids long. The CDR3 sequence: CASSRGTSPGNTIYF. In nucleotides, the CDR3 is TGTGCCAGCAGCCGCGGGACATCTCCTGGAAACACCATATATTTT.

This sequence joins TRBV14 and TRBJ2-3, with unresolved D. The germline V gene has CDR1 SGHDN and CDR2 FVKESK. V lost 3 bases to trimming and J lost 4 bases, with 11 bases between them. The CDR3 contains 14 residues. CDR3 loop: CASSQGLGADTQYF. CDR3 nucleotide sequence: TGTGCCAGCAGCCAGGGGTTGGGTGCAGATACGCAGTATTTT.

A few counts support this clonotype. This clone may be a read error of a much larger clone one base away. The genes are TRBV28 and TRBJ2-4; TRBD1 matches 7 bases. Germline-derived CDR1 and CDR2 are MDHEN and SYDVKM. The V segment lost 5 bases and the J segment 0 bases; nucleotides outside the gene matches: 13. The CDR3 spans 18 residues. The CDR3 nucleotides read TGTGCCAGCAGTGAGCTGACAGGGCCCCAAGTAGCCAAAAACATTCAGTACTTC. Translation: CASSELTGPQVAKNIQYF.

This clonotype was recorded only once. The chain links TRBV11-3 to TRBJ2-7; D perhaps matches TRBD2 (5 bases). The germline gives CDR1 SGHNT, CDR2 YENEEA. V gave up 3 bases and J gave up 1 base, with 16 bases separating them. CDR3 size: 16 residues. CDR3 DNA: TGTGCCAGCAGCTTCCCCCACCCGGAGGTGTCCTACGAGCAGTACTTC. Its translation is CASSFPHPEVSYEQYF.

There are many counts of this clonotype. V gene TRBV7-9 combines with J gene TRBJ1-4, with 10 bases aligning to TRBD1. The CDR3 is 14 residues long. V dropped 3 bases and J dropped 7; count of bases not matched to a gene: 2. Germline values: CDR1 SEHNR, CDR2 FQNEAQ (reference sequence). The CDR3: CASSFRQGAEKLFF. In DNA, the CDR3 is TGTGCCAGCAGCTTCCGACAGGGGGCTGAAAAACTGTTTTTT.

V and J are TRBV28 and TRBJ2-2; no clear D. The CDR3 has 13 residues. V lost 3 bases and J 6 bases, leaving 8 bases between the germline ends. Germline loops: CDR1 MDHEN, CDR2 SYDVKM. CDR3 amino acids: CASSFGSPGELFF. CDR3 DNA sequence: TGTGCCAGCAGTTTCGGCAGTCCCGGGGAGCTGTTTTTT.

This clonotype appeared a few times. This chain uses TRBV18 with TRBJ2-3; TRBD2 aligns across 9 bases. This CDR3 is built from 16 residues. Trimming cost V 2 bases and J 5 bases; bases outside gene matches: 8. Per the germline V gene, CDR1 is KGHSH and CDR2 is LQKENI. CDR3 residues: CASSPFASGEIDTQYF. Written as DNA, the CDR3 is TGTGCCAGCTCACCATTTGCTAGCGGGGAAATAGATACGCAGTATTTT. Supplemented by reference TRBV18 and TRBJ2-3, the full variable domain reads NAGVMQNPRHLVRRRGQEARLRCSPMKGHSHVYWYRQLPEEGLKFMVYLQKENIIDESGMPKERFSAEFPKEGPSILRIQQVVRGDSAAYFCASSPFASGEIDTQYFGPGTRLTVL.

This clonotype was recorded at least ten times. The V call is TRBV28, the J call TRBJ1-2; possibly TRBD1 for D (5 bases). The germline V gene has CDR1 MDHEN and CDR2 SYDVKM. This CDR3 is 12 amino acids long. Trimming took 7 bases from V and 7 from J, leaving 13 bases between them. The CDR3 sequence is CASITHGGGYTF. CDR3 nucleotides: TGTGCCAGCATAACGCATGGGGGTGGCTACACCTTC.

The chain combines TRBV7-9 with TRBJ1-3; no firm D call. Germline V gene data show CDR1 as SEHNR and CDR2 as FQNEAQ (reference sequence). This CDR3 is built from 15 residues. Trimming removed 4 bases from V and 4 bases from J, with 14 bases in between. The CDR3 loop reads CASSSPSLGGNTIYF. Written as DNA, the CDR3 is TGTGCCAGCAGCTCCCCGTCCCTTGGAGGAAACACCATATATTTT.

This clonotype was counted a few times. The CDR3 DNA is TGTGCCAGCAGCACAGGGAAACCTGAAGCTTTCTTT. Translating it yields CASSTGKPEAFF. The J gene is TRBJ1-1, the V gene TRBV28; D is possibly TRBD1 (6 bases). V was shortened by 6 bases and J by 6 bases, with 11 bases between the two germline ends. Germline CDR1 and CDR2: MDHEN and SYDVKM. This CDR3 has 12 residues.

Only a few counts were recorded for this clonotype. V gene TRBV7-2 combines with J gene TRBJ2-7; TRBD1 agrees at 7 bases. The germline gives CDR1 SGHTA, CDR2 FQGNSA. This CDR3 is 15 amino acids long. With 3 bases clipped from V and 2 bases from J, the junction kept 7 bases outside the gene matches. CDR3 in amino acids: CASSLSGTATYEQYF. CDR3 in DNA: TGTGCCAGCAGCTTGTCCGGGACAGCCACCTACGAGCAGTACTTC. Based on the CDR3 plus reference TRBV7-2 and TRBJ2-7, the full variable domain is GAGVSQSPSNKVTEKGKDVELRCDPISGHTALYWYRQSLGQGLEFLIYFQGNSAPDKSGLPSDRFSAERTGGSVSTLTIQRTQQEDSAVYLCASSLSGTATYEQYFGPGTRLTVT.